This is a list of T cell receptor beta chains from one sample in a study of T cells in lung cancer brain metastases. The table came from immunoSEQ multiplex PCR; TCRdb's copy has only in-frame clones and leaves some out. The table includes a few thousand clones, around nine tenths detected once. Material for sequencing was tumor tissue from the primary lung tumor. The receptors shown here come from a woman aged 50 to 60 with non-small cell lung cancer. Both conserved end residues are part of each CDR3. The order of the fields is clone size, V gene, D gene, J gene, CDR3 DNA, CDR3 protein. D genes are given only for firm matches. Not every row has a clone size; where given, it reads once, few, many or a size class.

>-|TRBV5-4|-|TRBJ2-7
TGTGCCAGCAGCCAAGGGACAACCGCCTACGAGCAGTACTTC
CASSQGTTAYEQYF
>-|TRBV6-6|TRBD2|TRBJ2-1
TGTGCCAGCAGCCACACTAGCGGCTACAATGAGCAGTTCTTC
CASSHTSGYNEQFF
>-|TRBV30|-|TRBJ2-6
TGTGCCTGGAGTATCCAAGGGGCCAACGTCCTGACTTTC
CAWSIQGANVLTF
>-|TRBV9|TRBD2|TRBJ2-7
TGTGCCAGCAGCCCCGACTCTAGCGGGATTGGCGAACAGTACTTC
CASSPDSSGIGEQYF
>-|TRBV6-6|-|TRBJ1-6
TGTGCCAGCTTCGGGACGATAAATTCACCTCTCCACTTT
CASFGTINSPLHF
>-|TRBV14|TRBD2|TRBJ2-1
TGTGCCAGCAGCCAAGGAGCGGGAGGCTACAATGAGCAGTTCTTC
CASSQGAGGYNEQFF
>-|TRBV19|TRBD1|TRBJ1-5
TGTGCCAGTAGTAGCCCGGGACAGGGTAATCTCCAGGAGCCCCAGCATTTT
CASSSPGQGNLQEPQHF
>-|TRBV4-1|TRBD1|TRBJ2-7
TGCGCCAGCAGCCAAGAGGGACAGTCCTACGAGCAGTACTTC
CASSQEGQSYEQYF
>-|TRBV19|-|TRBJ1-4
TGTGCCAGTAATATAGACCAATCCGGGACGGTTAATGAAAAACTGTTTTTT
CASNIDQSGTVNEKLFF
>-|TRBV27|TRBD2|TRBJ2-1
TGTGCCAGCAGTCTTAGCGGGAGGATTACGGGTGAGCAGTTCTTC
CASSLSGRITGEQFF
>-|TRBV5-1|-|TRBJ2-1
TGCGCCAGTAGCTTGTTGGGGCGAGGGCGCGGGATCTACAATGAGCAGTTCTTC
CASSLLGRGRGIYNEQFF
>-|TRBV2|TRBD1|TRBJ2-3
TGTGCCAGCAGCGGACAGGGCACCGGGACAGCACGCACAGATACGCAGTATTTT
CASSGQGTGTARTDTQYF
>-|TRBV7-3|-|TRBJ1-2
TGTGCCAGCAGCTTTCTAGGGGGAGGAGGCTATGGCTACACCTTC
CASSFLGGGGYGYTF
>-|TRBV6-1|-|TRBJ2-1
TGTGCCAGCAGTGGGCTCCTGAGCTCCTACAATGAGCAGTTCTTC
CASSGLLSSYNEQFF
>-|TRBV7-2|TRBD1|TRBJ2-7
TGTGCCAGCAGCTTAACAGGGGGGACCTCCTACGAGCAGTACTTC
CASSLTGGTSYEQYF
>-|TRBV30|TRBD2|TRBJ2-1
TGTGCCTGGAGTAAAGCGGGAGGCTACAATGAGCAGTTCTTC
CAWSKAGGYNEQFF
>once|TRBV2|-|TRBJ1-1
TGTGCCAGCGAGGAGGGGGTCCATGAAGCTTTCTTT
CASEEGVHEAFF
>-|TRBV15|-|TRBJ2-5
TGTGCCACCAGCGGGGGGCTCCAGCTGGAGACCCAGTACTTC
CATSGGLQLETQYF